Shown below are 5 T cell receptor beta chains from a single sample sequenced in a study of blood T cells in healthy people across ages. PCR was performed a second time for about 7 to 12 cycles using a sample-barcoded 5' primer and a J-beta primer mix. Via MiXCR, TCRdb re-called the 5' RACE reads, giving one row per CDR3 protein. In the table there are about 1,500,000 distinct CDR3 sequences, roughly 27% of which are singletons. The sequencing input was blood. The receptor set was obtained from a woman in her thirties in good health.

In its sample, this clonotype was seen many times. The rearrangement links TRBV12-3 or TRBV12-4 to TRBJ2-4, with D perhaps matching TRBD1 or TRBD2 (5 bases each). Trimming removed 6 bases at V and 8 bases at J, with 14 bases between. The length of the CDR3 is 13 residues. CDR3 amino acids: CASRPGHTDIQYF. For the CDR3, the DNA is TGTGCCAGCAGACCGGGGCATACGGACATTCAGTACTTC.

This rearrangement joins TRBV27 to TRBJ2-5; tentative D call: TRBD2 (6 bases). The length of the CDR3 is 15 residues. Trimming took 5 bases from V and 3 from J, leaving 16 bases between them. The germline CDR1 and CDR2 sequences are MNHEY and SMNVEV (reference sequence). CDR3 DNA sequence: TGTGCCAGCAGTCCATATAACGGGGGAGAAGAGACCCAGTACTTC. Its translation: CASSPYNGGEETQYF.

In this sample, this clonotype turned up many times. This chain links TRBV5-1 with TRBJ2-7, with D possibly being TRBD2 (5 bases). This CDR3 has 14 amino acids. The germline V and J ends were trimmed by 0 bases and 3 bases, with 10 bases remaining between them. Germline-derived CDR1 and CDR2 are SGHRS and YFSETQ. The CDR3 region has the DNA TGCGCCAGCAGCTTGGTTGCCGACTACTACGAGCAGTACTTC. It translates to CASSLVADYYEQYF.

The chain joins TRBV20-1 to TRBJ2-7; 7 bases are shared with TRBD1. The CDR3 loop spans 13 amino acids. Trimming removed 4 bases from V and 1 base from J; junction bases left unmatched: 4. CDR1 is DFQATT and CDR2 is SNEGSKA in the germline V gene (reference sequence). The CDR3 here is CSAKVGQSYEQYF. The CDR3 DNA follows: TGCAGTGCTAAGGTGGGACAGTCCTACGAGCAGTACTTC.

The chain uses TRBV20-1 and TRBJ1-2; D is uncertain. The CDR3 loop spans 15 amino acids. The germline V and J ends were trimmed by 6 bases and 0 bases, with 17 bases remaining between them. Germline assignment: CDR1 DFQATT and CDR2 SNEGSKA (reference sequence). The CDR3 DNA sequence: TGCAGTGCCATACCCGACATGCGGACTAACTATGGCTACACCTTC. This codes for CSAIPDMRTNYGYTF.